The TCR beta chain under discussion was sequenced for a study of T cells expressing NK-cell markers. Broader study findings: About 1.0-8% of CD8+ T cells in several donors belonged to dominant NKG2C+ clonotypes. The HCMV specificity of the expanded NKG2C+ T cell clones stayed unresolved.

Generation of TCR beta cDNA was performed by 5'RACE template switching incorporating UMIs. TCRdb reanalyzed the 5' RACE reads, giving one entry per CDR3 protein sequence and no DNA. This listing includes around 280,000 distinct CDR3 sequences. The CDR3 sequence is 14 residues long. CDR1 and CDR2 (germline): SGHVS, FNYEAQ. To note about this clonotype: Antigen: not known.

The material sequenced was blood T cells: a sorted CD56 or NKG2C T cell subset, CD4+ or CD8+ T cells, or bulk PBMC T cells (not recorded which). The chain couples TRBV7-6 to TRBJ2-3. The source of this sequence is a man aged 18 to 30 in good health. The CDR3 loop reads CASSSGQLPDTQYF. The full variable domain, completed using reference TRBV7-6 and TRBJ2-3, is GAGVSQSPRYKVTKRGQDVALRCDPISGHVSLYWYRQALGQGPEFLTYFNYEAQQDKSGLPNDRFSAERPEGSISTLTIQRTEQRDSAMYRCASSSGQLPDTQYFGPGTRLTVL.